The rows below give T cell receptor beta chains drawn from one sample of a study of T cell repertoires in cytomegalovirus infection. MiXCR was run by TCRdb on the reads, yielding one entry per CDR3 protein. The repertoire holds about 920,000 distinct CDR3 sequences, less than 40% seen once, with more than 13% in the top ten. These receptors have no identified antigens. The starting material was cultured CD8+ T cells from PBMCs, obtained from culture after CMV antigen stimulation. The receptors here all came from a human donor in good health (CMV status not recorded). Some clones in this sample may be carry-over from other donors' samples. Each CDR3 is given with its conserved first and last residue. A D gene is named only where the DNA matches it firmly. The size of a clone is reported for some rows only, either as once, few or many, or as a class for expanded clones.

TRBJ1-4 | TRBV7-9 | NA | TRBD1 | TGTGCCAGCAGCTCGACCGGACAGGGTGGGAACGAAAAACTGTTTTTT | CASSSTGQGGNEKLFF
TRBJ2-3 | TRBV27 | few | TRBD1 | TGTGCCAGCAGTCCCTCCCCAACGGGACAGGTTTGGTTGGATACGCAGTATTTT | CASSPSPTGQVWLDTQYF
TRBJ1-1 | TRBV7-9 | few | TRBD1 | TGTGCCAGCAGCTTGAAGGGACAGTTGAACACTGAAGCTTTCTTT | CASSLKGQLNTEAFF
TRBJ1-5 | TRBV25-1 | NA | NA | TGTGCCAGCAGTGAATTCCCGGACACTCAGCCCCAGCATTTT | CASSEFPDTQPQHF
TRBJ2-3 | TRBV28 | NA | TRBD2 | TGTGCCAGCTCCTCAGGGGTAGCGGGGCCCCACACAGATACGCAGTATTTT | CASSSGVAGPHTDTQYF
TRBJ1-2 | TRBV7-9 | few | NA | TGTGCCAGCGGACACGGGGAGAACTATGGCTACACCTTC | CASGHGENYGYTF
TRBJ2-5 | TRBV6-2/TRBV6-3 | NA | NA | TGTGCCAGCAGCTTCCTTAAAGTTCGTATCAGGGGAGAGACCCAGTACTTC | CASSFLKVRIRGETQYF
TRBJ1-2 | TRBV27 | NA | NA | TGTGCCAGCAGTTTAAAGGAACCGGGGGCCAGCTATGGCTACACCTTC | CASSLKEPGASYGYTF
TRBJ2-3 | TRBV28 | NA | NA | TGTGCCAGCAGTTTAAGGGTAATACAGCCCCACACACACACAGAGACGCAGTATTTT | CASSLRVIQPHTHTETQYF
TRBJ1-6 | TRBV7-6 | NA | NA | TGTGCCAGCAAGGGGGAAAGTAATTCACCCCTCCACTTT | CASKGESNSPLHF
TRBJ2-5 | TRBV7-9 | NA | NA | TGTGCCAGCAGCTTAGCGAAAGCTCAAGAGACCCAGTACTTC | CASSLAKAQETQYF
TRBJ1-4 | TRBV28 | NA | NA | TGTGCCAGCCTTCTAGGGCTCCTCATGTTTTTT | CASLLGLLMFF
TRBJ2-3 | TRBV7-6 | NA | TRBD2 | TGTGCCAGCCACCTAAAAGGGAGGGCGACCGCAGATACGCAGTATTTT | CASHLKGRATADTQYF
TRBJ1-1 | TRBV14 | few | NA | TGTGCCAGCAGCCAAGCCCAGGGGTTGTACACTGAAGCTTTCTTT | CASSQAQGLYTEAFF
TRBJ2-5 | TRBV7-2 | NA | TRBD2 | TGTGCCAGCAGCTTAGAGAGGCGGCTAGCGGGGAGTGAGACCCAGTACTTC | CASSLERRLAGSETQYF